This is a list of T cell receptor beta chains from one sample in a study of cytomegalovirus exposure and HLA in healthy donors. The protocol was immunoSEQ multiplex PCR, while the TCRdb copy is restricted to in-frame clones and leaves out a portion. The data contain approximately 200,000 clones, around 90% of them singletons. The sample was PBMCs. The source of these receptors is a young woman in good health and CMV-seronegative. CDR3s include the opening cysteine and the closing phenylalanine or tryptophan. The D gene is left open where the match is weak. Only part of the rows carry a size: once, few, many, or a class if the clone is expanded.

>TRBJ2-1|TRBV27|TRBD2|-
TGTGCCAGCATCTCACCCCCCCTAGCGGGAGGGTACAATGAGCAGTTCTTC
CASISPPLAGGYNEQFF
>TRBJ2-7|TRBV5-1|-|-
TGCGCCAGCAGCATAGGCCCTCTGGAGGGCTACGAGCAGTACTTC
CASSIGPLEGYEQYF
>TRBJ2-3|TRBV30|-|-
TGTGCCTGGACAGGGGCAGATACGCAGTATTTT
CAWTGADTQYF
>TRBJ1-4|TRBV5-1|TRBD1|-
TGCGCCAGCAGCACCGCGGTTGGCAGGGGGCCCTCTGAGGAAAAACTGTTTTTT
CASSTAVGRGPSEEKLFF
>TRBJ1-1|TRBV28|-|-
TGTGCCAGCACCCCCGACAGTTTCAACACTGAAGCTTTCTTT
CASTPDSFNTEAFF
>TRBJ1-1|TRBV30|-|-
TGTGCCTGGAGTCGCGGGACGAACACTGAAGCTTTCTTT
CAWSRGTNTEAFF
>TRBJ2-7|TRBV6-5|TRBD2|-
TGTGCCAGCTCATCGGCGGGAGGAATAACCGAGCAGTACTTC
CASSSAGGITEQYF
>TRBJ2-1|TRBV6-4|TRBD2|-
TGTGCCAGCAGTGACGGGGGGACTAGTTGGAATGAGCAGTTCTTC
CASSDGGTSWNEQFF
>TRBJ1-3|TRBV7-6|-|-
TGTGCCAGCAGCTTTAAATTGGGAAACACCATATATTTT
CASSFKLGNTIYF
>TRBJ1-6|TRBV7-9|-|-
TGTGCCAGCAGTCCTCGGGGAGGCCCGAGCTCCTATAATTCACCCCTCCACTTT
CASSPRGGPSSYNSPLHF
>TRBJ1-1|TRBV14|-|-
TGTGCCAGCAGCAAAGGCGCGGGGTGGAACACTGAAGCTTTCTTT
CASSKGAGWNTEAFF
>TRBJ2-7|TRBV30|TRBD1|-
TGTGCCTGGAGTGGACAGGGCTACGAGCAGTACTTC
CAWSGQGYEQYF
>TRBJ2-7|TRBV7-8|TRBD2|-
TGTGCCAGCAGCAGTGGGACTAGCGGGTTACCCTACGAGCAGTACTTC
CASSSGTSGLPYEQYF
>TRBJ2-1|TRBV7-9|TRBD2|-
TGTGCCAGCAGCTTAGCAGAGTACCGGGACTACGATTCCTACAATGAGCAGTTCTTC
CASSLAEYRDYDSYNEQFF
>TRBJ1-2|TRBV25-1|TRBD1|-
TGTGCCAGCAGTGACCCCCATTCCGACAGGGGACTTCGCGGCTACACCTTC
CASSDPHSDRGLRGYTF
>TRBJ2-3|TRBV5-5|TRBD1|-
TGTGCCAGCAACCCAACAGGGGTTCCCACAGATACGCAGTATTTT
CASNPTGVPTDTQYF
>TRBJ2-7|TRBV6-1|TRBD1|few
TGTGCCAGCAGCGACAGATGGGACAGGGCCGGTGAGCAGTACTTC
CASSDRWDRAGEQYF